Listed here are 2 T cell receptor beta chains from one sample, sequenced in a study of tumor and adjacent non-tumor tissue in lung cancer. No cell sorting was done before RNA was extracted from the tissue. The library came from three nested PCR rounds adapted from ARM-PCR protocols. One entry per CDR3 protein, called by TCRdb with MiXCR from the multiplex PCR reads. Counted here are tens of thousands of distinct CDR3 sequences, more than 60% occurring once; the ten biggest clones make up 9.5% to 15%. The sample comprised lung tumor tissue. The receptor source for this set is a woman in her fifties or sixties with non-small cell lung cancer.

Details on this clonotype: A much larger clone sits a single nucleotide away, making a read error possible. The chain employs TRBV28 and TRBJ2-7; D could derive from TRBD1 or TRBD2 (6 bases each). The length of the CDR3 is 14 residues. Per the germline V gene, CDR1 is MDHEN and CDR2 is SYDVKM. CDR3 amino acids: CASSAMGGKHEQCF. In nucleotides, the CDR3 is TGTGCCAGCAGTGCAATGGGGGGCAAACACGAGCAGTGCTTC.

Points on this clonotype: At one end, the junction sequence differs from germline, possibly due to a read error. V and J are TRBV29-1 and TRBJ1-3; D ambiguous. The length of the CDR3 is 13 residues. Germline V gene lookup returns CDR1 SQVTM and CDR2 ANQGSEA. This CDR3 is CSVEDNSGSTIYF. CDR3 sequence (DNA): TGCAGCGTTGAAGATAACTCTGGAAGCACCATATATTTT.